These T cell receptor beta chains were read from a single sample in a study of cytotoxic CD8 clonotypes in ibrutinib-treated CLL. Method: immunoSEQ multiplex PCR; TCRdb's copy keeps in-frame clones and lacks some. The table lists around 310,000 clones, approximately 80% of them singletons. Sequencing was performed on PBMCs, taken before ibrutinib treatment. Receptors were obtained from a human donor with chronic lymphocytic leukemia. Each CDR3 is given with its conserved first and last residue. The D gene is left open where the match is weak. Size values are once, few and many counts, or a class for expanded clones, and some rows have none.

d_gene,j_gene,v_gene,abundance,CDR3nt,CDR3aa
-,TRBJ2-1,TRBV29-1,-,TGCAGCGTTGGTGTAAATGAGCAGTTCTTC,CSVGVNEQFF
TRBD2,TRBJ2-1,TRBV7-6,-,TGTGCCAGCAGCTCCAATCCGACTAGCGGGAGGCGGGATGAGCAGTTCTTC,CASSSNPTSGRRDEQFF
TRBD1,TRBJ1-5,TRBV7-9,-,TGTGCCAGCAGCCGGACAGGGCCGGGCAATCAGCCCCAGCATTTT,CASSRTGPGNQPQHF
TRBD1,TRBJ1-4,TRBV25-1,-,TGTGCCAGCAGTGACCCGACAGGGCCCTCTAATGAAAAACTGTTTTTT,CASSDPTGPSNEKLFF
-,TRBJ1-1,TRBV7-3,-,TGTGCCAGCAGACTTAGACAGAACACTGAAGCTTTCTTT,CASRLRQNTEAFF
-,TRBJ2-3,TRBV15,-,TGTGCCACCAGCAGAGCCCGTCGCACAGATACGCAGTATTTT,CATSRARRTDTQYF
-,TRBJ2-1,TRBV6-5,-,TGTGCCAGCAGAACCGCGCACAATGAGCAGTTCTTC,CASRTAHNEQFF
-,TRBJ1-5,TRBV11-2,once,TGTGCCAGCAGCTTCGGGACAATGGGCAATCAGCCCCAGCATTTT,CASSFGTMGNQPQHF
TRBD2,TRBJ2-3,TRBV6-5,-,TGTGCTAGCGGCCAAGCGGGGGCCACAGATACGCAGTATTTT,CASGQAGATDTQYF
TRBD2,TRBJ2-4,TRBV13,-,TGTGCCAGCAGCCGAAGACTAGCGGGAGGCCTAAAAAACATTCAGTACTTC,CASSRRLAGGLKNIQYF
-,TRBJ2-1,TRBV4-3,-,TGCGCCAGCAGCCAACGCCTGAGCGATCCTGTCAATGAGCAGTTCTTC,CASSQRLSDPVNEQFF
TRBD1,TRBJ2-7,TRBV9,-,TGTGCCAGCAGCCCCGGGACAGGGAGCCACGAGCAGTACTTC,CASSPGTGSHEQYF
-,TRBJ1-4,TRBV4-3,-,TGCGCCAGCAGCCGAAAGGAAGTTGGGCCAGGGAGGGAAAAACTGTTTTTT,CASSRKEVGPGREKLFF
-,TRBJ1-3,TRBV10-3,-,TGTGCCATCAGTGATAATGAGGTCGTCTACTCTGGAAACACCATATATTTT,CAISDNEVVYSGNTIYF
-,TRBJ2-7,TRBV18,-,TGTGCCAGCTCACCAATACCTATAGGACAGAGAACCTACGAGCAGTACTTC,CASSPIPIGQRTYEQYF
-,TRBJ2-7,TRBV5-1,-,TGCGCCAGCAGATTGGAAGGGTACGAGCAGTACTTC,CASRLEGYEQYF
TRBD2,TRBJ2-7,TRBV29-1,few,TGCAGCGTCCGTGGGGGGACTAGCGGATACGAGCAGTACTTC,CSVRGGTSGYEQYF
TRBD2,TRBJ2-2,TRBV4-3,-,TGCGCCAGCCCCTCCCGGGGTAGCGGGTACACCGGGGAGCTGTTTTTT,CASPSRGSGYTGELFF
TRBD1,TRBJ1-1,TRBV2,-,TGTGCCAGCATTTGGACAGGGACGAACACTGAAGCTTTCTTT,CASIWTGTNTEAFF
-,TRBJ2-5,TRBV7-3,-,TGTGCCAGCAGCTTATTCGATGAAGGGACCCAGTACTTC,CASSLFDEGTQYF
-,TRBJ1-4,TRBV7-9,-,TGTGCCAGCAGGGCCGGGGGAGCAACTAATGAAAAACTGTTTTTT,CASRAGGATNEKLFF
TRBD1,TRBJ1-1,TRBV5-1,-,TGCGCCAGCAGCCCTGACAGGGGGAACACTGAAGCTTTCTTT,CASSPDRGNTEAFF
-,TRBJ1-2,TRBV30,-,TGTGCCTGGAGCCACAGACATGTCGACACGGATAACTATGGCTACACCTTC,CAWSHRHVDTDNYGYTF
TRBD1,TRBJ1-2,TRBV7-8,-,TGTGCCAGCAGCTTGGGCCCCGGACAGGGTCACTATGGCTACACCTTC,CASSLGPGQGHYGYTF
-,TRBJ2-7,TRBV5-6,-,TGTGCCAGCAGCATTCAGCCCCCGTCCAAAACCTACGAGCAGTACTTC,CASSIQPPSKTYEQYF
-,TRBJ2-3,TRBV5-1,-,TGCGCCAGCAGCTTGTATCGCTACACAGATACGCAGTATTTT,CASSLYRYTDTQYF
-,TRBJ2-5,TRBV9,-,TGTGCCAGCAGCGTATCGTACCAAGAGACCCAGTACTTC,CASSVSYQETQYF
TRBD1,TRBJ1-1,TRBV6-5,-,TGTGCCAGCAGTTACTCGGACAGGGGGATCGGTGAAGCTTTCTTT,CASSYSDRGIGEAFF
-,TRBJ2-7,TRBV19,-,TGTGCCAGCTCGACAGGACTCGCCTACGAGCAGTACTTC,CASSTGLAYEQYF
TRBD1,TRBJ2-7,TRBV6-5,-,TGTGCCAGCAGTTACCGGACAGGGAGGTACGAGCAGTACTTC,CASSYRTGRYEQYF
TRBD2,TRBJ2-1,TRBV9,-,TGTGCCAGCAGCGAGGAGACTAGCGGACCTTACAATGAGCAGTTCTTC,CASSEETSGPYNEQFF
-,TRBJ2-1,TRBV10-1,-,TGCGCCAGCAGGGGACCCAACAATGAGCAGTTCTTC,CASRGPNNEQFF
TRBD2,TRBJ2-1,TRBV5-1,-,TGCGCCAGCAGCTCACCCTGGCGGGAGCGGCACAATGAGCAGTTCTTC,CASSSPWRERHNEQFF
-,TRBJ1-2,TRBV28,-,TGTGCCAGCATATTCCGTACAGGAGGATATGGCTACACCTTC,CASIFRTGGYGYTF
TRBD2,TRBJ2-1,TRBV6-4,-,TGTGCCAGCAGTGACTCCGGGACTAGCAATGAGCAGTTCTTC,CASSDSGTSNEQFF
-,TRBJ1-5,TRBV25-1,-,TGTGCCAGCAGCGAACAGGGAGCCGACCTTGGGCCCCAGCATTTT,CASSEQGADLGPQHF
TRBD1,TRBJ2-7,TRBV7-2,few,TGTGCCAGCAGCCTCTACTCGGGACAGCAATACGAGCAGTACTTC,CASSLYSGQQYEQYF
-,TRBJ2-5,TRBV6-5,-,TGTGCCAGCAAGACCACCGGGACCCAGTACTTC,CASKTTGTQYF